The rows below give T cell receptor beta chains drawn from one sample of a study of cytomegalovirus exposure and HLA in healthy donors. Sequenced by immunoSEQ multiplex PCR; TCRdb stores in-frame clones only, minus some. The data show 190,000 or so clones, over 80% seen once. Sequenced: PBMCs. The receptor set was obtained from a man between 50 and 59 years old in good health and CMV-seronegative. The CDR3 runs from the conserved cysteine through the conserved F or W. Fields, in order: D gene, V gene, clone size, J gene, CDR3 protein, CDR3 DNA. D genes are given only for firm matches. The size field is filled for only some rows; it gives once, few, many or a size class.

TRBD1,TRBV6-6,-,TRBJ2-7,CASNGQGAVGAYEQYF,TGTGCCAGCAACGGACAGGGGGCAGTTGGGGCCTACGAGCAGTACTTC
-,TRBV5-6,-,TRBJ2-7,CASSDRQRIPYEQYF,TGTGCCAGCAGCGATCGACAGAGGATCCCCTACGAGCAGTACTTC
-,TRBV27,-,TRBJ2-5,CASSPVLQETQYF,TGTGCCAGCAGTCCTGTCCTTCAAGAGACCCAGTACTTC
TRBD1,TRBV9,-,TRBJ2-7,CASSSNPGQGAREQYF,TGTGCCAGCAGCTCGAATCCGGGACAGGGGGCTAGAGAGCAGTACTTC
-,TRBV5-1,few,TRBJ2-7,CASSFRSRNEQYF,TGCGCCAGCAGCTTTCGGAGTCGCAACGAGCAGTACTTC
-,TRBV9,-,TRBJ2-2,CASSSDFSLNTGELFF,TGTGCCAGCAGTTCCGACTTCTCCCTTAACACCGGGGAGCTGTTTTTT
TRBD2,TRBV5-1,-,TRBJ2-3,CASSLAYLSGRAGETLARVAQYF,TGCGCCAGCAGCTTGGCGTACCTGAGCGGGAGGGCCGGCGAAACCCTCGCCAGGGTGGCGCAGTATTTT
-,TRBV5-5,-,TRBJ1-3,CASSLVAGAAGNTIYF,TGTGCCAGCAGCTTGGTAGCAGGGGCCGCGGGAAACACCATATATTTT
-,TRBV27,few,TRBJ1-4,CASSLSGTYGEKLFF,TGTGCCAGCAGTTTATCGGGGACTTATGGAGAAAAACTGTTTTTT
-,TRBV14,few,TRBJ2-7,CASSLHARLTYEQYF,TGTGCCAGCAGCCTTCACGCTAGACTAACCTACGAGCAGTACTTC
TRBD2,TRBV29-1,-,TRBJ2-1,CSVGTSGMYEQFF,TGCAGCGTTGGGACTAGCGGGATGTATGAGCAGTTCTTC
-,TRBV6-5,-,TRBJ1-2,CASSYLYQGSYTF,TGTGCCAGCAGTTACCTATACCAGGGAAGCTACACCTTC
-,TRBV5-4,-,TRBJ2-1,CASSLKTGGNEQFF,TGTGCCAGCAGCCTAAAGACCGGGGGCAATGAGCAGTTCTTC
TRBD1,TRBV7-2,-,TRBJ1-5,CASSSGQGFGQPQHF,TGTGCCAGCAGCTCCGGACAGGGGTTCGGGCAGCCCCAGCATTTT
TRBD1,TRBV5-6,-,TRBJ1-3,CASGSGQGAPWSGNTIYF,TGTGCCAGCGGCTCGGGACAGGGGGCTCCATGGTCTGGAAACACCATATATTTT
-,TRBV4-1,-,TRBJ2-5,CASSQVGIGSQETQYF,TGCGCCAGCAGCCAAGTCGGTATCGGGAGCCAAGAGACCCAGTACTTC
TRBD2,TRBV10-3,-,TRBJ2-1,CAISTGTSAYNEQFF,TGTGCCATCAGTACCGGGACTAGCGCTTACAATGAGCAGTTCTTC
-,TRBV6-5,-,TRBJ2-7,CASSSTFPTFEQYF,TGTGCCAGCAGTTCAACCTTCCCCACTTTCGAGCAGTACTTC
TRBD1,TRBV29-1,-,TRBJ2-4,CSALQGANIQYF,TGCAGCGCCCTACAGGGGGCAAACATTCAGTACTTC
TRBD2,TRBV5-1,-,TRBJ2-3,CASRGSGGAGYF,TGCGCCAGCAGGGGTAGCGGGGGGGCCGGGTATTTT
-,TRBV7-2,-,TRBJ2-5,CASSLRRTQETQYF,TGTGCCAGCAGCTTAAGGAGAACCCAAGAGACCCAGTACTTC
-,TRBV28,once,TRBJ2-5,CASSLPPGLETQYF,TGTGCCAGCAGCCTTCCCCCGGGGTTAGAGACCCAGTACTTC